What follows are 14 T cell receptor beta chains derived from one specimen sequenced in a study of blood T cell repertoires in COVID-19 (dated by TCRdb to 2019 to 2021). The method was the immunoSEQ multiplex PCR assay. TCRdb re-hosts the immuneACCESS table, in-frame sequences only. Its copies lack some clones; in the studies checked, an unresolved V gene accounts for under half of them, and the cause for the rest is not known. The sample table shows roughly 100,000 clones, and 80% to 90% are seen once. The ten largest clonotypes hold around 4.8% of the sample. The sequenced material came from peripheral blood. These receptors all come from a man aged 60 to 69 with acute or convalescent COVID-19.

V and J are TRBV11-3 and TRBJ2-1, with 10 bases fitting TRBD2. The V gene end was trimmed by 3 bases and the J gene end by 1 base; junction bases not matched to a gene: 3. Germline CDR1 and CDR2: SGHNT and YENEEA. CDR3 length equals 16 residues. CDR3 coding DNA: TGTGCCAGCAGCTTGTTTAGCGGGAGGTCCTACAATGAGCAGTTCTTC. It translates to CASSLFSGRSYNEQFF.

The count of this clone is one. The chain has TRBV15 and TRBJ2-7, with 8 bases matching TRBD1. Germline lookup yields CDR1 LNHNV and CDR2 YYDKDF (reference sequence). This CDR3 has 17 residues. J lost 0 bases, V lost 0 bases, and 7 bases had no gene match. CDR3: CATSRDPPGTGSYEQYF. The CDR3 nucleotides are TGTGCCACCAGCAGAGATCCCCCGGGGACAGGCTCCTACGAGCAGTACTTC.

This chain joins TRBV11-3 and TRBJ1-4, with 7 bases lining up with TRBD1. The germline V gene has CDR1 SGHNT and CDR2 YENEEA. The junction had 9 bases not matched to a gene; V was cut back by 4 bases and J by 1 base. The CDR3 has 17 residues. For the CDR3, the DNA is TGTGCCAGCAGCTCAACAAAACGACAGGGAACTAATGAAAAACTGTTTTTT. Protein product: CASSSTKRQGTNEKLFF. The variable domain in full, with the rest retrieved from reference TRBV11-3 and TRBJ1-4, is EAGVVQSPRYKIIEKKQPVAFWCNPISGHNTLYWYLQNLGQGPELLIRYENEEAVDDSQLPKDRFSAERLKGVDSTLKIQPAELGDSAVYLCASSSTKRQGTNEKLFFGSGTQLSVL.

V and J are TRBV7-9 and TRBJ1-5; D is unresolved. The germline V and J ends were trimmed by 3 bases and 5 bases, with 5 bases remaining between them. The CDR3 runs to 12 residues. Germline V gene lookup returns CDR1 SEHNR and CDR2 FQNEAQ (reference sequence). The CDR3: CASSFSDQPQHF. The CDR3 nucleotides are TGTGCCAGCAGCTTTAGTGATCAGCCCCAGCATTTT.

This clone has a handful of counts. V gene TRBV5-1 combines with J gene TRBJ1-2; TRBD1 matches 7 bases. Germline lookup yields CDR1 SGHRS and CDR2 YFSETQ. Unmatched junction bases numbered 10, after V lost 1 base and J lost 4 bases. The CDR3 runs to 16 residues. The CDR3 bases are TGCGCCAGCAGCTTGACCCGGGACAGAGGGCCCTATGGCTACACCTTC. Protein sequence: CASSLTRDRGPYGYTF.

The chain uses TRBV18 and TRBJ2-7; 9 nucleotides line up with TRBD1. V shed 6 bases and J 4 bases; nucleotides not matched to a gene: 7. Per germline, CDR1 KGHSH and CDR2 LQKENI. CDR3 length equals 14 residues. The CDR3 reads CASSTGGTGYEQYF. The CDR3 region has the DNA TGTGCCAGCTCCACAGGGGGGACAGGGTACGAGCAGTACTTC.

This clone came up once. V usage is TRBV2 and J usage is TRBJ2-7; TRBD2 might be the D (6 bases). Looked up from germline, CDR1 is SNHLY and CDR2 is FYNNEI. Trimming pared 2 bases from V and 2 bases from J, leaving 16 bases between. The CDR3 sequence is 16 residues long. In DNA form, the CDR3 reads TGTGCCAGCAGTGAACCCGGGGGTCCGAGAACCTACGAGCAGTACTTC. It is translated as CASSEPGGPRTYEQYF.

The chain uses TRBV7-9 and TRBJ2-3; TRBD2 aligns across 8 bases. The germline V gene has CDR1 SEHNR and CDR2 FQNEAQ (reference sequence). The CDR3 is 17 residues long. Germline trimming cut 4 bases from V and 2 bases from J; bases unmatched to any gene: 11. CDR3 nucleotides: TGTGCCAGCAGCTCTCGGGGGGGCCGCCACCCCACAGATACGCAGTATTTT. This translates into CASSSRGGRHPTDTQYF.

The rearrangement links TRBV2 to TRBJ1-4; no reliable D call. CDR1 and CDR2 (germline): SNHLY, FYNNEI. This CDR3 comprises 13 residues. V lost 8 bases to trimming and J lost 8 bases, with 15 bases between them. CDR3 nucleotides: TGTGCCAGCCTGGGCCCTGGGCTAGAAAAACTGTTTTTT. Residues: CASLGPGLEKLFF.

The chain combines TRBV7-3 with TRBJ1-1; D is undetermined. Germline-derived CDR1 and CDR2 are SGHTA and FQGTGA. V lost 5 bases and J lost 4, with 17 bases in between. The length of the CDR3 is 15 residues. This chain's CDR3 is CASSPGGRRGTEAFF. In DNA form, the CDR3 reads TGTGCCAGCAGCCCCGGTGGGAGGCGTGGCACTGAAGCTTTCTTT.

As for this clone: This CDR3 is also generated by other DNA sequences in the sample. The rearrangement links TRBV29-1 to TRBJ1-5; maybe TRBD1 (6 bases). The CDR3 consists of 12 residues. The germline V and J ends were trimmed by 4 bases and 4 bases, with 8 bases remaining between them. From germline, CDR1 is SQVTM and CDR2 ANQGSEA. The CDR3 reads CSVVTGNQPQHF. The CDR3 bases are TGCAGCGTTGTAACAGGGAATCAGCCCCAGCATTTT.

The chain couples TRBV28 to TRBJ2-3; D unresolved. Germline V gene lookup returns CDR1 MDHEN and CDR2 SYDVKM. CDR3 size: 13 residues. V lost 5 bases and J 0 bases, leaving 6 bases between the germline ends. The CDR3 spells CASSTASTDTQYF. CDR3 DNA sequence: TGTGCCAGCAGTACAGCTAGCACAGATACGCAGTATTTT. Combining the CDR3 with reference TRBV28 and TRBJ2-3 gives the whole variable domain DVKVTQSSRYLVKRTGEKVFLECVQDMDHENMFWYRQDPGLGLRLIYFSYDVKMKEKGDIPEGYSVSREKKERFSLILESASTNQTSMYLCASSTASTDTQYFGPGTRLTVL.

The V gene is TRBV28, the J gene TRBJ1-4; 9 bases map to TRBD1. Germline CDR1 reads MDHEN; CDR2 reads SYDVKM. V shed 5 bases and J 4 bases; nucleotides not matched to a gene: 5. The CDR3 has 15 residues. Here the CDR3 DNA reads TGTGCCAGCAGTAGTGGGGGACAGGGTAATGAAAAACTGTTTTTT. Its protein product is CASSSGGQGNEKLFF. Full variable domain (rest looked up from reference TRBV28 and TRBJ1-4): DVKVTQSSRYLVKRTGEKVFLECVQDMDHENMFWYRQDPGLGLRLIYFSYDVKMKEKGDIPEGYSVSREKKERFSLILESASTNQTSMYLCASSSGGQGNEKLFFGSGTQLSVL.

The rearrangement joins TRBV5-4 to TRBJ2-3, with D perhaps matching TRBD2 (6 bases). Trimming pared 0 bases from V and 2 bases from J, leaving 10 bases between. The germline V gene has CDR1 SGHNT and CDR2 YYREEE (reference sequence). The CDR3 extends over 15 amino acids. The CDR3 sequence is CASSLGAGFTDTQYF. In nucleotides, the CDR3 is TGTGCCAGCAGCTTGGGGGCGGGGTTCACAGATACGCAGTATTTT.